A selection of T cell receptor beta chains follows, all from one sample in a study of vaccination and CD4 T cells after COVID-19. TCRdb passed the PCR reads through MiXCR, listing each CDR3 protein once. The table lists 5,500 or so distinct CDR3 sequences, over 60% of them singletons. These receptors have no known antigen. The specimen sequenced was CD4+ T cells from blood, cultured in vitro. These receptors were collected from a human donor who had recovered from COVID-19. Each CDR3 is given with its conserved first and last residue. Each record gives: J gene, clone size, D gene, V gene, CDR3 protein, CDR3 DNA. D genes are given only for firm matches. Clone size appears in some rows only: once, few, many, or a class for an expanded clone.

>TRBJ2-3|few|TRBD1|TRBV11-2
CASSLTTGGWADTQYF
TGTGCCAGCAGCTTAACGACAGGGGGCTGGGCAGATACGCAGTATTTT
>TRBJ1-2|NA|NA|TRBV20-1
CSARDRAGNGYTF
TGCAGTGCTAGAGATAGGGCAGGGAATGGCTACACCTTC
>TRBJ1-5|NA|NA|TRBV19
CASSKGTPSNQPQHF
TGTGCCAGTAGCAAAGGGACCCCTAGCAATCAGCCCCAGCATTTT
>TRBJ2-1|NA|TRBD1|TRBV6-1
CASSEIGQGRGEQFF
TGTGCCAGCAGCGAGATCGGACAGGGGAGGGGTGAGCAGTTCTTC
>TRBJ1-1|few|NA|TRBV7-2
CASSWYTGEGRAFF
TGTGCCAGCAGCTGGTACACGGGGGAGGGTCGAGCTTTCTTT
>TRBJ2-5|NA|NA|TRBV10-1
CASSEGGRETQYF
TGCGCCAGCAGTGAGGGGGGGCGAGAGACCCAGTACTTC
>TRBJ1-1|NA|TRBD1|TRBV6-5
CASSYSGQGFEAFF
TGTGCCAGCAGTTACTCCGGACAGGGCTTTGAAGCTTTCTTT
>TRBJ1-5|NA|NA|TRBV19
CASKKTRGGQPQHF
TGTGCCAGTAAGAAAACCAGGGGTGGACAGCCCCAGCATTTT
>TRBJ2-7|NA|NA|TRBV12-3/TRBV12-4
CASSSAYEQYF
TGTGCCAGCAGTTCCGCCTACGAGCAGTACTTC
>TRBJ1-2|NA|TRBD1|TRBV28
CASRPRGQGKADGYTF
TGTGCCAGCAGGCCCCGGGGACAGGGGAAGGCTGATGGCTACACCTTC
>TRBJ1-1|NA|TRBD1|TRBV2
CASSEGTGGNTEAFF
TGTGCCAGCAGTGAAGGGACAGGGGGCAACACTGAAGCTTTCTTT
>TRBJ2-6|few|NA|TRBV7-8
CASSLVGVSSGANVLTF
TGTGCCAGCAGCTTAGTAGGGGTGAGCTCTGGGGCCAACGTCCTGACTTTC
>TRBJ2-6|NA|NA|TRBV6-5
CASSYWIGSGANVLTF
TGTGCCAGCAGTTACTGGATTGGGAGTGGGGCCAACGTCCTGACTTTC
>TRBJ2-5|NA|NA|TRBV7-2
CASSPSGQYQETQYF
TGTGCCAGCAGCCCATCGGGGCAGTACCAAGAGACCCAGTACTTC
>TRBJ1-2|once|NA|TRBV7-6
CASSLMSGITNYGYTF
TGTGCCAGCAGCTTAATGTCAGGGATAACTAACTATGGCTACACCTTC
>TRBJ2-3|NA|NA|TRBV20-1
CSARVRGSTDTQYF
TGCAGTGCTAGAGTGCGGGGTAGCACAGATACGCAGTATTTT
>TRBJ2-5|NA|TRBD2|TRBV20-1
CSAAGTSGGGTQYF
TGCAGTGCGGCCGGGACTAGCGGGGGGGGGACCCAGTACTTC
>TRBJ1-4|NA|NA|TRBV20-1
CSARVLRGGISTNEKLFF
TGCAGTGCTAGGGTCCTCCGGGGGGGGATTTCAACTAATGAAAAACTGTTTTTT
>TRBJ2-7|NA|TRBD1|TRBV7-8
CASRQRDRAHEQYF
TGTGCCAGCAGGCAACGGGACAGGGCCCACGAGCAGTACTTC
>TRBJ2-7|large|TRBD1|TRBV29-1
CSVAGQLTSYEQYF
TGCAGCGTTGCGGGACAGCTTACCTCCTACGAGCAGTACTTC
>TRBJ2-5|NA|NA|TRBV28
CASSSAGQETQYF
TGTGCCAGCAGTTCTGCCGGCCAAGAGACCCAGTACTTC
>TRBJ1-5|NA|NA|TRBV24-1
CATSDRDQPQHF
TGTGCCACCAGTGATCGAGATCAGCCCCAGCATTTT
>TRBJ2-1|few|TRBD2|TRBV20-1
CSARTERGGVGQFF
TGCAGTGCTAGAACCGAGCGGGGGGGCGTTGGGCAGTTCTTC
>TRBJ1-6|NA|NA|TRBV12-3/TRBV12-4
CASSLGRLSSYNSPLHF
TGTGCCAGCAGTTTGGGCAGATTAAGCTCCTATAATTCACCCCTCCACTTT
>TRBJ2-2|NA|TRBD1|TRBV6-4
CASSEGQGDTGELFF
TGTGCCAGCAGTGAGGGACAGGGGGACACCGGGGAGCTGTTTTTT
>TRBJ1-4|NA|NA|TRBV18
CASSLDTRLEKLFF
TGTGCCAGCTCACTGGACACACGTCTTGAAAAACTGTTTTTT
>TRBJ1-1|NA|NA|TRBV4-1
CASSQDELVEAFF
TGCGCCAGCAGCCAAGATGAGTTAGTTGAAGCTTTCTTT
>TRBJ2-5|once|TRBD2|TRBV6-1
CASSPGSGAGEETQYF
TGTGCCAGCAGCCCTGGGAGTGGGGCGGGGGAAGAGACCCAGTACTTC
>TRBJ2-2|NA|NA|TRBV7-6
CASSLSIGGELFF
TGTGCTAGCAGCCTATCAATCGGCGGGGAGCTGTTTTTT
>TRBJ2-2|few|TRBD1|TRBV20-1
CSATPPGQSNTGELFF
TGCAGTGCTACCCCGCCGGGACAGTCGAACACCGGGGAGCTGTTTTTT
>TRBJ1-1|NA|NA|TRBV27
CASSLSPTGANTEAFF
TGTGCCAGCAGTTTATCCCCGACAGGTGCGAACACTGAAGCTTTCTTT
>TRBJ2-2|NA|NA|TRBV5-1
CASSLFSTGELFF
TGCGCCAGCAGCTTGTTTAGCACCGGGGAGCTGTTTTTT
>TRBJ2-7|once|NA|TRBV6-1
CATTAAASYEQYF
TGTGCTACAACGGCCGCGGCCTCCTACGAGCAGTACTTC
>TRBJ2-7|once|NA|TRBV20-1
CSAGQNYEQYF
TGCAGTGCTGGGCAGAACTACGAGCAGTACTTC
>TRBJ1-6|once|NA|TRBV6-1
CASSEWAGSVRNSPLHF
TGTGCCAGCAGTGAATGGGCAGGGTCGGTTCGTAATTCACCCCTCCACTTT
>TRBJ2-7|NA|NA|TRBV6-5
CASSFTRTYDHEQYF
TGTGCCAGCAGTTTTACACGGACTTACGACCACGAGCAGTACTTC
>TRBJ2-5|few|NA|TRBV30
CAWSRSRETQYF
TGTGCCTGGTCTAGGAGTCGGGAGACCCAGTACTTC
>TRBJ1-2|NA|NA|TRBV7-2
CASSFVQLYGYTF
TGTGCCAGCAGCTTCGTGCAGCTCTATGGCTACACCTTC
>TRBJ1-5|NA|NA|TRBV7-2
CASSLDYSQIQHF
TGTGCCAGCAGCTTAGATTACAGCCAAATCCAGCATTTT
>TRBJ1-5|NA|NA|TRBV28
CASSPPVSSNQPQHF
TGTGCCAGCAGTCCCCCAGTTTCTTCCAATCAGCCCCAGCATTTT
>TRBJ2-5|NA|TRBD2|TRBV24-1
CATGTSGRETQYF
TGTGCCACCGGGACTAGCGGGAGAGAGACCCAGTACTTC
>TRBJ2-2|few|NA|TRBV11-3
CASSRLVSAGELFF
TGTGCCAGCAGTAGACTAGTGTCAGCCGGGGAGCTGTTTTTT
>TRBJ2-2|few|TRBD1|TRBV7-9
CASSSQGPANTGELFF
TGTGCCAGCAGCTCACAGGGGCCCGCGAACACCGGGGAGCTGTTTTTT
>TRBJ1-2|NA|TRBD1|TRBV7-2
CASSLSTGESYGYTF
TGTGCCAGCAGCTTAAGCACAGGGGAGTCCTATGGCTACACCTTC
>TRBJ1-4|NA|NA|TRBV11-3
CASSLEGIRDIEKLFF
TGTGCCAGCAGCTTAGAAGGGATAAGGGACATTGAAAAACTGTTTTTT
>TRBJ2-3|few|TRBD1|TRBV25-1
CASSLGTDTDTQYF
TGTGCCAGCAGTCTCGGGACAGACACAGATACGCAGTATTTT
>TRBJ1-2|NA|NA|TRBV6-1
CASIMGGHYGYTF
TGTGCCAGCATAATGGGGGGCCACTATGGCTACACCTTC
>TRBJ1-1|few|NA|TRBV20-1
CSASRAGYNTEAFF
TGCAGTGCTAGCCGCGCCGGGTACAACACTGAAGCTTTCTTT